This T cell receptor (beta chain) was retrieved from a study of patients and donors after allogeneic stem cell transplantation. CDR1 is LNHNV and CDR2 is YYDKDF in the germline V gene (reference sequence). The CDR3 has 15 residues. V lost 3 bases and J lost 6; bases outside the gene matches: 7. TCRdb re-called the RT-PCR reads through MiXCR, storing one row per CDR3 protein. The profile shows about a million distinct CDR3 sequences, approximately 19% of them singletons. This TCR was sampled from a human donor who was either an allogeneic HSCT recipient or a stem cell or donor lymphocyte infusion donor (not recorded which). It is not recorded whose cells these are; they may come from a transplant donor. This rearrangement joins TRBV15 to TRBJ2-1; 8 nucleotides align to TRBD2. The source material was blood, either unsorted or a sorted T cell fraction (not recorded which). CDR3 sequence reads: CATSSDGLAGNEQFF. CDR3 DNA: TGTGCCACCAGCAGCGACGGACTAGCTGGCAATGAGCAGTTCTTC.